The TCR beta chain described here comes from a study of vaccination and CD4 T cells after COVID-19. Study findings and constraints: Researchers looked at relatively few convalescent patients and had no early post-infection timepoints.

About this clonotype: What it recognizes is unknown.

CDR3 length: 16 residues. V shed 1 base and J shed 4 bases, with 13 bases lying between them. Germline-derived CDR1 and CDR2 are SGHTA and FQGNSA. Sequenced with the Oncomine TCR Beta short-read assay was DNA taken from cultured CD4+ T cells. In TCRdb, the PCR reads were re-called with MiXCR into one record per CDR3 protein. The sample includes about 14,000 distinct CDR3 sequences, about 60% of them seen just once. Indicated treatment: approximately nine-day PBMC culture with coronavirus spike peptide pools or control peptides (ViraFEST assay). Sequencing was done on a sample of CD4+ T cells from blood, cultured in vitro. The origin of this receptor is a human donor who had recovered from COVID-19. The chain carries TRBV7-2 and TRBJ1-4; no clear D gene. CDR3 amino acids: CASSLGPQRNNEKLFF. Written as DNA, the CDR3 is TGTGCCAGCAGCTTAGGACCGCAACGGAATAATGAAAAACTGTTTTTT.